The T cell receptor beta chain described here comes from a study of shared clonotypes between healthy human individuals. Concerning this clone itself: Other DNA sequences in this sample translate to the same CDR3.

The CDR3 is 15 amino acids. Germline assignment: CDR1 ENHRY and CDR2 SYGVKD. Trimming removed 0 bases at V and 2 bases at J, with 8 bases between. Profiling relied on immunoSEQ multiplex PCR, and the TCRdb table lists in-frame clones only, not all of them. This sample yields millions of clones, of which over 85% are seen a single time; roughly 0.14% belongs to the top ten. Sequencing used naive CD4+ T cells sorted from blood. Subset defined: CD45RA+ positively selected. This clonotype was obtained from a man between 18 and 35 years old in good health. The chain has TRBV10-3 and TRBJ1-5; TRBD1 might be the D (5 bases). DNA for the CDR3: TGTGCCATCAGTGAGTCGGGAGGGGGCAATCAGCCCCAGCATTTT. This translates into CAISESGGGNQPQHF.